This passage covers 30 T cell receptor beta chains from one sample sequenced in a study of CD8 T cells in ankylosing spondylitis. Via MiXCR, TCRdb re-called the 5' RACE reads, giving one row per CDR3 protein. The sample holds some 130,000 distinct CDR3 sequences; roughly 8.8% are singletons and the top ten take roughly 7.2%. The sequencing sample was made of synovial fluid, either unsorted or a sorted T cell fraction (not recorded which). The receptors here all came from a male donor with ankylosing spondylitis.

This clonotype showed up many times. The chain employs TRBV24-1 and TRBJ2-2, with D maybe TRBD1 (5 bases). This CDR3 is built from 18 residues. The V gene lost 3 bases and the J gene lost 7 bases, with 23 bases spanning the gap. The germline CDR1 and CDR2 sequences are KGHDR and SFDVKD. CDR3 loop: CATSDLGAKPPHIGELFF. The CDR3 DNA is TGTGCCACCAGTGATCTAGGGGCTAAACCGCCCCACATCGGGGAGCTGTTTTTT.

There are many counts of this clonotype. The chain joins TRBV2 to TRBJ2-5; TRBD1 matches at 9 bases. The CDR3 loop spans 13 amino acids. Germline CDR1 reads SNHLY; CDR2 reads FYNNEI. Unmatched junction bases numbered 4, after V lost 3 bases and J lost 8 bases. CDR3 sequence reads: CASSDLTGGTQYF. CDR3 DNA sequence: TGTGCCAGCAGTGACTTGACAGGGGGTACCCAGTACTTC.

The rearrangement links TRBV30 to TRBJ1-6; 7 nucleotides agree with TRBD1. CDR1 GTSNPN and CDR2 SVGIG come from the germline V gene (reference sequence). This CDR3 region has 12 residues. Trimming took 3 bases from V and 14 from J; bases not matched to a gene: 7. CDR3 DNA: TGTGCCTGGAGGACAGGGCGGGGTGCCCTCCACTTT. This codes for CAWRTGRGALHF.

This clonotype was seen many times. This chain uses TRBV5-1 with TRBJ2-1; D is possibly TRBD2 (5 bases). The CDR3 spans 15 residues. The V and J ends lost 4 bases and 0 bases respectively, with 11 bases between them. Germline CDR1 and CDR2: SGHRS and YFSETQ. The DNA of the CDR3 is TGCGCCAGCAGCCGGGTAGGGAGCTCCTACAATGAGCAGTTCTTC. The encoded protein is CASSRVGSSYNEQFF.

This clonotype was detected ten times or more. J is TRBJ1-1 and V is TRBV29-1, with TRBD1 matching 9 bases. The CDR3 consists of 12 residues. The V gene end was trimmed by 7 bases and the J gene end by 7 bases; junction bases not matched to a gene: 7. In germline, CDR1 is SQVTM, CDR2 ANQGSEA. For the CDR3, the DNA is TGCAGCGCTAGGACAGGGGATGGTGAAGCTTTCTTT. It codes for CSARTGDGEAFF.

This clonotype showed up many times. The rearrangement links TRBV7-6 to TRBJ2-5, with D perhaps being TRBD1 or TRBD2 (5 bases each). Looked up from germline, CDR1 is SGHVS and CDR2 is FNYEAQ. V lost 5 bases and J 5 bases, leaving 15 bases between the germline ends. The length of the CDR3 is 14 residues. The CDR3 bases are TGTGCCAGCAGCCCCCAAGTTTGGGGGGAGACCCAGTACTTC. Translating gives CASSPQVWGETQYF.

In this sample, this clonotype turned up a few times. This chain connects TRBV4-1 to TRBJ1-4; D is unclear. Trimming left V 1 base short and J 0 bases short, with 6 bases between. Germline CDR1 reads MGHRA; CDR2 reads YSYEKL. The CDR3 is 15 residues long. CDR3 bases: TGCGCCAGCAGCCAAGGAGGTGCAACTAATGAAAAACTGTTTTTT. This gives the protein CASSQGGATNEKLFF.

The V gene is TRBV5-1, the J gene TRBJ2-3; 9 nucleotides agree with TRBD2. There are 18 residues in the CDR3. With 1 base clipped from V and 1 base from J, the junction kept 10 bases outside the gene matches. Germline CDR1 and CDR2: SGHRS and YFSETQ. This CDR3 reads CASSLFGGRAGGTDTQYF. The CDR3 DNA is TGCGCCAGCAGCTTGTTTGGCGGGAGGGCCGGGGGCACAGATACGCAGTATTTT.

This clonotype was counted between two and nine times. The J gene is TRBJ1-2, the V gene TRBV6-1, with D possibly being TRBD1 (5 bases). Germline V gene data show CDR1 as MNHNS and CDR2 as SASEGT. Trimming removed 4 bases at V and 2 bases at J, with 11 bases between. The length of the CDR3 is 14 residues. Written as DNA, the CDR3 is TGTGCCAGCAGTGGAGGGGCAGGGAACTATGGCTACACCTTC. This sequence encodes CASSGGAGNYGYTF.

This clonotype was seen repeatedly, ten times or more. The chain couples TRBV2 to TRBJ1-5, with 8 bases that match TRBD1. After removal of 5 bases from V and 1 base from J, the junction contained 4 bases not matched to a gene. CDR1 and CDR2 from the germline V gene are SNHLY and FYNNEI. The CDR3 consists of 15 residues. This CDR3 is CASSYDRGSNQPQHF. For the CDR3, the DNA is TGTGCCAGCAGTTATGACAGGGGAAGCAATCAGCCCCAGCATTTT.

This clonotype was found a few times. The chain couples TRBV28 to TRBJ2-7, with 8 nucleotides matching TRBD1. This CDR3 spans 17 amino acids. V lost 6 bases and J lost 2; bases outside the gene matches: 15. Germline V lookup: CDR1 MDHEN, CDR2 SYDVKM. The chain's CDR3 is CASRGVFHGQGAYEQYF. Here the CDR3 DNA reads TGTGCCAGCAGGGGGGTGTTCCATGGACAGGGAGCCTACGAGCAGTACTTC.

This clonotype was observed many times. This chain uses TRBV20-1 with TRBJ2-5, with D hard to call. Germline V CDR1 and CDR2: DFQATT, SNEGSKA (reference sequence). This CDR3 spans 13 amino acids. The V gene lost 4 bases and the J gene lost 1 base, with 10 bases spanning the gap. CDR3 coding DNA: TGCAGTGCTAATTCCGGGCTCCAAGAGACCCAGTACTTC. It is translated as CSANSGLQETQYF.

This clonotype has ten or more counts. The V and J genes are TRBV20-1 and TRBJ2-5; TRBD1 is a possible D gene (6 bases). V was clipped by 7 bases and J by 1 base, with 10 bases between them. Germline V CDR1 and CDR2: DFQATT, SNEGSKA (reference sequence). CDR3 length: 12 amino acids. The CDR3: CSGGLPQETQYF. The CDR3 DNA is TGCAGTGGGGGGCTTCCCCAAGAGACCCAGTACTTC.

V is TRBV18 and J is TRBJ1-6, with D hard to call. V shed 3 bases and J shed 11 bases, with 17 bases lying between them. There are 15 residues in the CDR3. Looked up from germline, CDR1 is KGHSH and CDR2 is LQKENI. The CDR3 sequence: CASSPSPGDGAPLHF. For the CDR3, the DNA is TGTGCCAGCTCACCCTCGCCGGGTGACGGAGCACCCCTCCACTTT. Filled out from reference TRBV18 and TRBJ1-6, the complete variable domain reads NAGVMQNPRHLVRRRGQEARLRCSPMKGHSHVYWYRQLPEEGLKFMVYLQKENIIDESGMPKERFSAEFPKEGPSILRIQQVVRGDSAAYFCASSPSPGDGAPLHFGNGTRLTVT.

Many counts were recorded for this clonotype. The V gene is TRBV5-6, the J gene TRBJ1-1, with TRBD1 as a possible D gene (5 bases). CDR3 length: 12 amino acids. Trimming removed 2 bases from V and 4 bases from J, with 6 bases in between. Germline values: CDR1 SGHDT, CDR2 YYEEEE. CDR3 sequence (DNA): TGTGCCAGCAGCTTTAGGGGCACTGAAGCTTTCTTT. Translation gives CASSFRGTEAFF.

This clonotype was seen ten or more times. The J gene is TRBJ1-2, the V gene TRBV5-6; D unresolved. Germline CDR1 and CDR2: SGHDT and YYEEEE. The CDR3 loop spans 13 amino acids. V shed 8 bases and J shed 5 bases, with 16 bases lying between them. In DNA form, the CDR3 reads TGTGCCAGTGGAAGGCTCTTGGGATATGGCTACACCTTC. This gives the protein CASGRLLGYGYTF. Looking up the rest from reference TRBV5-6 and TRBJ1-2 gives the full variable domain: DAGVTQSPTHLIKTRGQQVTLRCSPKSGHDTVSWYQQALGQGPQFIFQYYEEEERQRGNFPDRFSGHQFPNYSSELNVNALLLGDSALYLCASGRLLGYGYTFGSGTRLTVV.

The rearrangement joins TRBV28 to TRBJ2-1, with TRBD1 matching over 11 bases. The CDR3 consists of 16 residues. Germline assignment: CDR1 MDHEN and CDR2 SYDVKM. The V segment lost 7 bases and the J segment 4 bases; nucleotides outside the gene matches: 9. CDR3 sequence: CASKTRRDRGYNEQFF. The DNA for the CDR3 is TGTGCCAGCAAAACCCGGAGGGACAGGGGGTACAATGAGCAGTTCTTC.

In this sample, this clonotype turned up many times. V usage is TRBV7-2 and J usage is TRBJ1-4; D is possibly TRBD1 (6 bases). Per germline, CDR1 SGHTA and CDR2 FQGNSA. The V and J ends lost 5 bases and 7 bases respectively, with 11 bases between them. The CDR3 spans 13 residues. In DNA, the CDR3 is TGTGCCAGCAGCCGACAGGCACGTGAAAAACTGTTTTTT. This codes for CASSRQAREKLFF.

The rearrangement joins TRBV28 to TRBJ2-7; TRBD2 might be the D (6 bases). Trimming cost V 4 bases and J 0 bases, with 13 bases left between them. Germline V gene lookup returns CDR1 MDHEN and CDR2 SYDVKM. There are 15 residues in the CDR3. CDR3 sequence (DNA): TGTGCCAGCAGTTACCGCCGGGGGAGCTCCTACGAGCAGTACTTC. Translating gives CASSYRRGSSYEQYF. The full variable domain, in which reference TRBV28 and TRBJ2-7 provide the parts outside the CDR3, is DVKVTQSSRYLVKRTGEKVFLECVQDMDHENMFWYRQDPGLGLRLIYFSYDVKMKEKGDIPEGYSVSREKKERFSLILESASTNQTSMYLCASSYRRGSSYEQYFGPGTRLTVT.

DNA of the CDR3: TGTGCCAGCAGATACGTCCACGGAGCGTCAGGCTCCTACGAGCAGTACTTC. Amino acids: CASRYVHGASGSYEQYF. The J gene is TRBJ2-7, the V gene TRBV7-2; D uncertain. Trimming removed 6 bases from V and 0 bases from J, with 21 bases in between. CDR1 is SGHTA and CDR2 is FQGNSA in the germline V gene. The CDR3 contains 17 residues.

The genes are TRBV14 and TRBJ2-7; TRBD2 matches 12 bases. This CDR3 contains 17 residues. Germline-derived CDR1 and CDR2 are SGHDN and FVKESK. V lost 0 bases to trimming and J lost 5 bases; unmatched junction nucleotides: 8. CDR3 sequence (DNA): TGTGCCAGCAGCCAAGATGAGAGACTAGCGGGGGCTAACGAGCAGTACTTC. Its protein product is CASSQDERLAGANEQYF.

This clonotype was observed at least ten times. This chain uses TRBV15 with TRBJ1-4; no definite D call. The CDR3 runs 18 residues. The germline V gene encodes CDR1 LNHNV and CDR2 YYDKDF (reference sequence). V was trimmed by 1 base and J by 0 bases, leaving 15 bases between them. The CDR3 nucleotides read TGTGCCACCAGCAGAGTGGAGGTCATCGGCGCAACTAATGAAAAACTGTTTTTT. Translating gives CATSRVEVIGATNEKLFF.

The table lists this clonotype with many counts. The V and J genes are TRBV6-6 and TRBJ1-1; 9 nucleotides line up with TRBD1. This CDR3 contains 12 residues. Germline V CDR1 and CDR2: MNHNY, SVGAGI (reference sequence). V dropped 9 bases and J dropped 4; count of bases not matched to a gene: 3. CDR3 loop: CASLDRGTEAFF. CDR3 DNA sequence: TGTGCCAGTTTGGACAGGGGCACTGAAGCTTTCTTT.

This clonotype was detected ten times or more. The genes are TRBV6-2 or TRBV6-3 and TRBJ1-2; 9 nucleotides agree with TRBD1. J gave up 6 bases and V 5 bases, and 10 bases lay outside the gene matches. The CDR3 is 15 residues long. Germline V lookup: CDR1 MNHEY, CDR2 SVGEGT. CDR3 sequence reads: CASSNPGGDRDGYTF. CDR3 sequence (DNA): TGTGCCAGCAGTAACCCCGGAGGGGACAGGGATGGCTACACCTTC.

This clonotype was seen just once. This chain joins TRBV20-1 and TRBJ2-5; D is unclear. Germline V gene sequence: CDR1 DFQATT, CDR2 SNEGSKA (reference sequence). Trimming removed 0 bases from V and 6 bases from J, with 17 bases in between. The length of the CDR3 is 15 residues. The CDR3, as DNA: TGCAGTGCTAGAGATCCAGCGAGGTTAGGTCAGACCCAGTACTTC. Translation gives CSARDPARLGQTQYF.

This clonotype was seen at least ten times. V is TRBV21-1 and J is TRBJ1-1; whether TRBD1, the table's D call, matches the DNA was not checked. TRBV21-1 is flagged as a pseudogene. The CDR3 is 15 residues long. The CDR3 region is CASSRDRKTNTEAFF. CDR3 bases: TGTGCCAGCAGCAGGGACAGAAAGACGAACACTGAAGCTTTCTTT.

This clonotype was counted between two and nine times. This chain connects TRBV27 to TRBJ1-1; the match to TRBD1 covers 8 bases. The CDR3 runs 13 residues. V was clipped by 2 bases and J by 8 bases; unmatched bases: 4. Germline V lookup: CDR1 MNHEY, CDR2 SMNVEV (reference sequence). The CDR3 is CASSLLGQGEAFF. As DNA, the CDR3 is TGTGCCAGCAGTTTACTTGGACAGGGCGAAGCTTTCTTT.

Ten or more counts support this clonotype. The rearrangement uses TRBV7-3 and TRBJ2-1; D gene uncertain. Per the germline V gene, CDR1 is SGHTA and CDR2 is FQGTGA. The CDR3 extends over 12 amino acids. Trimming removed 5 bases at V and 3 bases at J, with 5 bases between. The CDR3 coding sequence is TGTGCCAGCAGCCCAGACTACAATGAGCAGTTCTTC. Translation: CASSPDYNEQFF.

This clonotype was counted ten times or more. CDR3 nucleotides: TGTGCCAGCAGCTTGACAGAGTACAATGAGCAGTTCTTC. As protein: CASSLTEYNEQFF. The gene calls are TRBV5-8 and TRBJ2-1; D is unclear. V was cut by 1 base and J by 4 bases, with 6 bases left in between. This CDR3 spans 13 amino acids. Germline assignment: CDR1 SGHTS and CDR2 YDEGEE.

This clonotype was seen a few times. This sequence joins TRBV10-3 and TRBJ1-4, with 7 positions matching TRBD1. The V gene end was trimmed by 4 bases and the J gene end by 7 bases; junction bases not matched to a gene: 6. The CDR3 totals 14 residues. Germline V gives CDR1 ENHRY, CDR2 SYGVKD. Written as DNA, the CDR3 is TGTGCCATCAGTGCCACGCGACAGGGTGAAAAACTGTTTTTT. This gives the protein CAISATRQGEKLFF.